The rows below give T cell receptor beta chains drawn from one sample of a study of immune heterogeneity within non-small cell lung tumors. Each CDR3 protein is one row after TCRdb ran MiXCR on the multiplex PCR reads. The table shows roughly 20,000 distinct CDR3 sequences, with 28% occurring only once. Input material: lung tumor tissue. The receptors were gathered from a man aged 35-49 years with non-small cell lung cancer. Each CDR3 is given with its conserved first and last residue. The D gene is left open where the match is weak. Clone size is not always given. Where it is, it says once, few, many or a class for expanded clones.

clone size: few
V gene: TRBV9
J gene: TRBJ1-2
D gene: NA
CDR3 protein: CASSVEAGANYGYTF
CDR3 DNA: TGTGCCAGCAGCGTAGAGGCGGGAGCTAACTATGGCTACACCTTC

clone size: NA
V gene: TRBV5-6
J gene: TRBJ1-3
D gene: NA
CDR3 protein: CASSSGPNGNTIYF
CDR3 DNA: TGTGCCAGCAGCTCCGGGCCTAACGGAAACACCATATATTTT

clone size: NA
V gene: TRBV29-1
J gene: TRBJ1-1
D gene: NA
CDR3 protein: CSVEESGNQAFF
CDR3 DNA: TGCAGCGTTGAAGAATCTGGGAATCAAGCTTTCTTT

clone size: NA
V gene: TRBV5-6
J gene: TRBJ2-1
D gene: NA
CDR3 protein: CASSYGQYNEQFF
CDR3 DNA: TGTGCCAGCAGCTATGGACAGTACAATGAGCAGTTCTTC

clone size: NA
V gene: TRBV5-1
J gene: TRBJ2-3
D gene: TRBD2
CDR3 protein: CASSLGTSGYTDTQYF
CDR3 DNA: TGCGCCAGCAGCTTGGGGACTAGCGGGTACACAGATACGCAGTATTTT

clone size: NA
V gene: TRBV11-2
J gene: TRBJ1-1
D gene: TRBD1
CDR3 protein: CASRKTGGAYEAFF
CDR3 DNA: TGTGCCAGCAGAAAGACAGGGGGCGCGTATGAAGCTTTCTTT

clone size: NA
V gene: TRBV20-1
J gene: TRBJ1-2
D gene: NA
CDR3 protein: CSARSATNYGYTF
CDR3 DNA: TGCAGTGCCCGTTCAGCCACTAACTATGGCTACACCTTC

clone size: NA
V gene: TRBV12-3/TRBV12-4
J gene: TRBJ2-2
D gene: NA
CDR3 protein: CASTRTTNTGELFF
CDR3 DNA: TGTGCCAGCACGAGGACAACGAACACCGGGGAGCTGTTTTTT

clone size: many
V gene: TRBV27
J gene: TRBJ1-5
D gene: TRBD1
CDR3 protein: CASRGQGVFQPQHF
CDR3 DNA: TGTGCCAGCAGAGGACAGGGGGTTTTTCAGCCCCAGCATTTT

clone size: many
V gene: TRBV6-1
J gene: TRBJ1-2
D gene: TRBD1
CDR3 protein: CASSRDGQGYGYTF
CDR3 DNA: TGTGCCAGCAGTCGGGATGGACAGGGCTATGGCTACACCTTC

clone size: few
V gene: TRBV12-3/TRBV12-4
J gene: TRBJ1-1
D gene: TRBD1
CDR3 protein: CASSSPPTGTGMNTEAFF
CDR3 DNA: TGTGCCAGCAGTTCACCCCCGACAGGGACGGGGATGAACACTGAAGCTTTCTTT

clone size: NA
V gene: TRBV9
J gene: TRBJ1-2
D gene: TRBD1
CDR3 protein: CASSPTAGGGYTF
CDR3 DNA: TGTGCCAGCAGCCCAACCGCAGGGGGCGGCTACACCTTC

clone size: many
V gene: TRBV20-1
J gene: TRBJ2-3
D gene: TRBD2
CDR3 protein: CSATWSSGRTDTQYF
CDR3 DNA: TGCAGTGCTACTTGGTCTAGCGGGAGGACAGATACGCAGTATTTT

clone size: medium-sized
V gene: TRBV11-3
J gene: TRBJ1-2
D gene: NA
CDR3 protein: CASSGTTANYGYTF
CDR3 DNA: TGTGCCAGCAGTGGGACAACTGCTAACTATGGCTACACCTTC

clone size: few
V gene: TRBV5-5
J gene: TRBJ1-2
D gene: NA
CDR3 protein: CASSITGKPNYGYTF
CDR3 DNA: TGTGCCAGCAGCATAACAGGGAAACCTAACTATGGCTACACCTTC

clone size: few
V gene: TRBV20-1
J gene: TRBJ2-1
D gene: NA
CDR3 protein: CSAPPGTRARNEQFF
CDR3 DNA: TGCAGTGCCCCACCCGGGACAAGGGCCCGCAATGAGCAGTTCTTC

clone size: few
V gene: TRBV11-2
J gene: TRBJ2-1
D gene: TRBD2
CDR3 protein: CASSLDPSGRALFF
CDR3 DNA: TGTGCCAGCAGCTTAGATCCTAGCGGGAGGGCCTTGTTCTTC

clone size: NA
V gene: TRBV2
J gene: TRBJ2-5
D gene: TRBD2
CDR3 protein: CASSVGTSGRIGETQYF
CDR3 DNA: TGTGCCAGCAGTGTCGGGACTAGCGGGAGGATTGGGGAGACCCAGTACTTC

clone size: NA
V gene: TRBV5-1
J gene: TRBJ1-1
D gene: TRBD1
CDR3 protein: CASSWTGTNTEAFF
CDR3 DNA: TGCGCCAGCAGCTGGACAGGGACGAACACTGAAGCTTTCTTT

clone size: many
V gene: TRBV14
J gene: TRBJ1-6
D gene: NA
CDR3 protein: CASSQEYRSGSPLHF
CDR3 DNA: TGTGCCAGCAGCCAGGAGTACAGGTCGGGTTCACCCCTCCACTTT

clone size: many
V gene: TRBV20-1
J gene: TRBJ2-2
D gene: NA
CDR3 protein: CSARDFGRGDTGELFF
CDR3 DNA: TGCAGTGCTAGAGATTTTGGCAGGGGTGACACCGGGGAGCTGTTTTTT

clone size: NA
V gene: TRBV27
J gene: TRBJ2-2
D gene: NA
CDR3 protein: CASSFGVFAGELFF
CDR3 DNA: TGTGCCAGCAGTTTTGGGGTTTTCGCCGGGGAGCTGTTTTTT

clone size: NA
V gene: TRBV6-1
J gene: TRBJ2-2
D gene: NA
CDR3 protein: CASSEGYTGELFF
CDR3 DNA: TGTGCCAGCAGTGAAGGTTACACCGGGGAGCTGTTTTTT

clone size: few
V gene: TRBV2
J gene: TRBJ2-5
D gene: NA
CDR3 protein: CASTLNGRYETQYF
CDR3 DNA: TGTGCCAGCACCCTAAACGGTAGATATGAGACCCAGTACTTC

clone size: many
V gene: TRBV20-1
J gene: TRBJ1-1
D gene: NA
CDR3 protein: CSARPGPSLSEAFF
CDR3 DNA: TGCAGTGCTAGACCCGGGCCGTCATTGTCTGAAGCTTTCTTT

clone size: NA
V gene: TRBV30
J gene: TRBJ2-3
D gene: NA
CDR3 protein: CSWSSLTGRTDTQYF
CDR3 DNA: TGTTCCTGGAGTTCCCTAACAGGGCGCACAGATACGCAGTATTTT

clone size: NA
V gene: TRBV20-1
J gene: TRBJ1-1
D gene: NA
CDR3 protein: CSAKWTENTEAFF
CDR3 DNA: TGCAGTGCTAAGTGGACAGAGAACACTGAAGCTTTCTTT

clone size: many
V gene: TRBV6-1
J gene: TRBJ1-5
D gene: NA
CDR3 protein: CASSPQGRGQPQHF
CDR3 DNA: TGTGCCAGCAGTCCTCAGGGAAGGGGTCAGCCCCAGCATTTT

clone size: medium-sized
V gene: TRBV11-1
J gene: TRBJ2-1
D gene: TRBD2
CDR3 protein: CASSLGRLAGGRYNEQFF
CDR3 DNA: TGTGCCAGCAGCTTAGGACGTCTAGCGGGAGGTCGGTACAATGAGCAGTTCTTC

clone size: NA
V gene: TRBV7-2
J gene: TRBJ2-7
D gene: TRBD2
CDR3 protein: CASSFLAGGPYEQYF
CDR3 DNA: TGTGCCAGCAGCTTCCTAGCGGGAGGGCCTTACGAGCAGTACTTC

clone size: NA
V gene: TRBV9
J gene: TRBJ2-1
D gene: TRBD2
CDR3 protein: CASSVASGSFEQFF
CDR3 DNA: TGTGCCAGCAGCGTAGCTAGCGGGAGCTTCGAGCAGTTCTTC

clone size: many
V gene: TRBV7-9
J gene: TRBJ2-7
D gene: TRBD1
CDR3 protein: CASSLEGTGAYEQYF
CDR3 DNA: TGTGCCAGCAGCTTAGAGGGGACAGGGGCCTACGAGCAGTACTTC

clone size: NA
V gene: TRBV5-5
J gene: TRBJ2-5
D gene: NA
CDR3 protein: CASSLSQETQYF
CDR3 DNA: TGTGCCAGCAGCCTCAGCCAAGAGACCCAGTACTTC

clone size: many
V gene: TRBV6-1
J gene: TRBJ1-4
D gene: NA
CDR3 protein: CASSYAGLHNEKLFF
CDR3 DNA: TGTGCCAGCAGTTACGCGGGACTGCATAATGAAAAACTGTTTTTT

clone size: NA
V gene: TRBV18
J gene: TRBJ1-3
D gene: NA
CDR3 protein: CSSSPPLSGNTIYF
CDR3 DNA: TGTTCCAGCTCGCCACCTCTGTCAGGAAACACCATATATTTT

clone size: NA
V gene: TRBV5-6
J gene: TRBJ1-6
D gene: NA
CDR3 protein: CASSLGDRSPLHF
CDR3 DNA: TGTGCCAGCAGCTTAGGGGACCGGTCACCCCTCCACTTT

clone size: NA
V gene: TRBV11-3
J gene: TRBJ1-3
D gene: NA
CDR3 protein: CASSSSGARVGNTIYF
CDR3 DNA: TGTGCCAGCAGCTCCTCAGGGGCGCGTGTCGGAAACACCATATATTTT

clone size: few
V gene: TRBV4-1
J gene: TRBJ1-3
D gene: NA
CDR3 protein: CASSQDRLGPTSGNTIYF
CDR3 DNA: TGCGCCAGCAGCCAAGATCGGCTAGGACCAACCTCTGGAAACACCATATATTTT

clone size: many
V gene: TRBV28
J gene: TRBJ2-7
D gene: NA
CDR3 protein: CASSFTLQGLLYEQYF
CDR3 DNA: TGTGCCAGCAGTTTCACCCTACAGGGTCTGCTCTACGAGCAGTACTTC

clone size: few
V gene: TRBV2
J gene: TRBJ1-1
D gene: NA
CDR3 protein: CASNLGHGEAFF
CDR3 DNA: TGTGCCAGCAACCTCGGACATGGCGAAGCTTTCTTT

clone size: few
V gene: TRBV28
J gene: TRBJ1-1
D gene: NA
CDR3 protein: CASSLLGAGTEAFF
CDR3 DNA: TGTGCCAGCAGTTTACTCGGGGCGGGGACTGAAGCTTTCTTT

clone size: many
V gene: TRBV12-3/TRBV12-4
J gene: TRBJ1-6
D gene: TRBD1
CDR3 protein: CASRLWDRSSPLHF
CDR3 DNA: TGTGCCAGCAGACTCTGGGACAGAAGTTCACCCCTCCACTTT

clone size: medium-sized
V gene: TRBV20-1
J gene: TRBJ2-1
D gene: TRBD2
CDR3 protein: CSALPGPGLADYNEQFF
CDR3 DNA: TGCAGTGCTTTGCCAGGACCGGGACTAGCGGACTACAATGAGCAGTTCTTC

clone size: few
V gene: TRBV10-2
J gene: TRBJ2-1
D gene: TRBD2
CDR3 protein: CASSSTSGRRNEQFF
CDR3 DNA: TGCGCCAGCAGTTCGACTAGCGGGAGACGAAATGAGCAGTTCTTC

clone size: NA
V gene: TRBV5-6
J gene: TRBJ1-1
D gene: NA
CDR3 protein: CASSLVGLNAEAFF
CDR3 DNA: TGTGCCAGCAGCTTGGTCGGTCTGAACGCTGAAGCTTTCTTT

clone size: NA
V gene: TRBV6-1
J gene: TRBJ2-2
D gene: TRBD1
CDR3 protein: CASSSKGGLNTGELFF
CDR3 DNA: TGTGCCAGCAGTTCCAAAGGGGGCTTGAACACCGGGGAGCTGTTTTTT

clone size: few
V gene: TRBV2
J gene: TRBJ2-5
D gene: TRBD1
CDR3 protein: CASSGVVRQGGETQYF
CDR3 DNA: TGTGCCAGCAGTGGGGTGGTAAGACAGGGTGGAGAGACCCAGTACTTC

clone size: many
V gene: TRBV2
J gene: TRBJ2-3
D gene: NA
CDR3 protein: CASTRLGRTDTQYF
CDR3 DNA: TGTGCCAGCACCCGACTAGGACGCACAGATACGCAGTATTTT

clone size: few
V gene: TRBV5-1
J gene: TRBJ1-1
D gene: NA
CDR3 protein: CASSLEGRMNIEAFF
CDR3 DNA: TGCGCCAGCAGCTTGGAGGGACGGATGAACATTGAAGCTTTCTTT

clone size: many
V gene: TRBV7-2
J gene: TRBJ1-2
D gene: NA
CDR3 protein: CASSLTFGTNYGYTF
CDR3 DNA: TGTGCCAGCAGCTTAACGTTTGGGACAAACTATGGCTACACCTTC

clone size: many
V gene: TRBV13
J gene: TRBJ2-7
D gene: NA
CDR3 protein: CASSLGSGIAYEQYF
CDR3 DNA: TGTGCCAGCAGCTTAGGCTCCGGGATTGCCTACGAGCAGTACTTC

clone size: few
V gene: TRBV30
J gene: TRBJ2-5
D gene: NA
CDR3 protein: CAWSVGGLQETQYF
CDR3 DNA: TGTGCCTGGAGTGTAGGAGGACTCCAAGAGACCCAGTACTTC

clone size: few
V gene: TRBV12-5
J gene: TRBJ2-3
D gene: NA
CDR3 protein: CASGTGTTTTDTQYF
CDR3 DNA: TGTGCTAGTGGTACGGGTACAACAACTACAGATACGCAGTATTTT

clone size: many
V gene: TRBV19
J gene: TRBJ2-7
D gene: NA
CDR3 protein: CASSIETRAEQYF
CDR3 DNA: TGTGCCAGTAGTATAGAAACACGGGCCGAGCAGTACTTC

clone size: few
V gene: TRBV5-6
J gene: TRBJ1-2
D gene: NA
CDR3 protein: CASSFRDGGEDTF
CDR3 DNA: TGTGCCAGCAGCTTCCGGGACGGAGGAGAAGACACCTTC